Given below is one T cell receptor beta chain in context. The data belong to a study of control samples from healthy donors and cancer patients. The repertoire was sequenced with immunoSEQ multiplex PCR; TCRdb's copy has only in-frame clones and lacks some. The sample shows approximately 170,000 clones, 70% to 90% of them seen only once. The CDR3 covers 13 residues. Trimming cost V 3 bases and J 8 bases, with 12 bases left between them. Germline V CDR1 and CDR2: SGHAT, FQNNGV. Specimen: blood. The clonotype was recovered from a young woman in good health. The V gene is TRBV11-2, the J gene TRBJ2-3; D perhaps matches TRBD2 (5 bases). CDR3 residues: CASSFSGIGTQYF. The DNA for the CDR3 is TGTGCCAGCAGCTTTTCCGGGATAGGTACGCAGTATTTT.